One sample yielded the 21 T cell receptor beta chains listed below, sequenced in a study of response to subunit inactivated influenza vaccine (dated by TCRdb to the late 2010s). The method was RT-PCR. The data were produced on an Illumina HiSeq 2500. The public reads were reprocessed in TCRdb via fastp at Q25 and MiXCR, keeping in-frame beta chains. A single entry per CDR3 protein holds the most common genes and DNA from its merged rows. The sample profile shows some 500,000 distinct CDR3 sequences; approximately 15% of them were found once. The ten largest clonotypes hold over 2.5% of the sample. Sequencing was performed on CD4+ T cells sorted from PBMCs, taken 23 to 25 months after vaccination. Source of these receptors: a man aged 45 to 70 who received an inactivated influenza vaccine. Donor details come from another sample of the same person, matched by shared clones.

In this sample, this clonotype turned up many times. This chain joins TRBV20-1 and TRBJ2-3; possibly TRBD2 for D (6 bases). Trimming removed 0 bases from V and 1 base from J, with 8 bases in between. Germline V CDR1 and CDR2: DFQATT, SNEGSKA (reference sequence). CDR3 length: 14 amino acids. CDR3 protein: CSARDIAGTDTQYF. DNA of the CDR3: TGCAGTGCTAGAGATATAGCGGGCACAGATACGCAGTATTTT.

The chain carries TRBV6-2 or TRBV6-3 and TRBJ2-2; D call uncertain. This CDR3 region has 13 residues. The ends were cut back, 10 bases at V and 1 base at J, with 10 bases in the middle. Germline V gene lookup returns CDR1 MNHEY and CDR2 SVGEGT. This chain's CDR3 is CATGYRNTGELFF. The CDR3 coding sequence is TGTGCCACTGGATACAGGAACACCGGGGAGCTGTTTTTT.

This clonotype was seen a few times. The V gene is TRBV20-1, the J gene TRBJ2-3; D not resolved. Germline loops: CDR1 DFQATT, CDR2 SNEGSKA (reference sequence). Trimming left V 3 bases short and J 2 bases short, with 12 bases between. The CDR3 has 14 amino acids. The CDR3 protein is CSASMAVPTDTQYF. Here the CDR3 DNA reads TGCAGTGCTAGTATGGCTGTCCCCACAGATACGCAGTATTTT.

The chain is built from TRBV4-2 and TRBJ2-7; 9 nucleotides match TRBD2. Germline trimming cut 3 bases from V and 2 bases from J; bases unmatched to any gene: 8. Germline V lookup: CDR1 LGHNA, CDR2 YNFKEQ. This CDR3 is 16 amino acids long. The CDR3 here is CASSQGTGLAAYEQYF. In nucleotides, the CDR3 is TGTGCCAGCAGCCAGGGAACGGGACTAGCAGCCTACGAGCAGTACTTC.

This clonotype was seen repeatedly, ten times or more. The chain is built from TRBV12-3 or TRBV12-4 and TRBJ2-7; TRBD1 matches at 10 bases. Losses at the gene ends were 6 bases for V and 3 bases for J; bases not matched to a gene: 2. The CDR3 consists of 13 residues. The CDR3 region is CASRRDRGYEQYF. CDR3 in DNA: TGTGCCAGCAGGCGGGACAGGGGCTACGAGCAGTACTTC.

The rearrangement links TRBV4-3 to TRBJ1-4; no firm D call. V was cut by 7 bases and J by 3 bases, with 15 bases left in between. The CDR3 runs 15 residues. Germline V gives CDR1 LGHNA, CDR2 YSLEER. The chain's CDR3 is CASKNAGIPNEKLFF. CDR3 coding DNA: TGCGCCAGCAAAAACGCGGGTATCCCTAATGAAAAACTGTTTTTT.

This clonotype has only a few counts. The gene calls are TRBV3-1 and TRBJ2-1; 10 bases are a match to TRBD2. The CDR3 is made up of 15 amino acids. The germline CDR1 and CDR2 sequences are LGHDT and YNNKEL (reference sequence). Trimming took 7 bases from V and 6 from J; bases not matched to a gene: 9. The CDR3 region is CASTLAGAGGNEQFF. The DNA of the CDR3 is TGTGCCAGCACTCTAGCGGGGGCTGGGGGCAATGAGCAGTTCTTC.

The V and J genes are TRBV4-3 and TRBJ2-4; 8 bases map to TRBD1. Germline CDR1 reads LGHNA; CDR2 reads YSLEER. The CDR3 has 16 residues. V shed 4 bases, J shed 6 bases, and the junction held 11 bases outside the gene matches. The DNA for the CDR3 is TGCGCCAGCAGCCCAGAGGGCAGGGGGCAGGGAAACATTCAGTACTTC. This encodes CASSPEGRGQGNIQYF.

In this sample, this clonotype turned up a few times. V is TRBV5-1 and J is TRBJ1-2; TRBD1 agrees at 8 bases. The CDR3 is made up of 16 amino acids. Germline values: CDR1 SGHRS, CDR2 YFSETQ. V was clipped by 3 bases and J by 3 bases; unmatched bases: 10. The CDR3 DNA follows: TGCGCCAGCAGCTGGGCCACCGGGACAGGCGACTATGGCTACACCTTC. It encodes CASSWATGTGDYGYTF.

The V and J genes are TRBV7-2 and TRBJ2-5, with 7 bases lining up with TRBD2. The CDR3 is made up of 14 amino acids. Unmatched junction bases numbered 13, after V lost 1 base and J lost 14 bases. Looked up from germline, CDR1 is SGHTA and CDR2 is FQGNSA. The DNA of the CDR3 is TGTGCCAGCAGCTTAGGACCTGGGACTACCAATTTCTACTTC. This gives the protein CASSLGPGTTNFYF.

The table lists this clonotype with many counts. V gene TRBV4-2 combines with J gene TRBJ1-4, with 9 bases that match TRBD1. CDR1 and CDR2 from the germline V gene are LGHNA and YNFKEQ. The CDR3 runs to 15 residues. V dropped 4 bases and J dropped 6; count of bases not matched to a gene: 6. CDR3: CASSPGQGSDEKLFF. The CDR3 DNA follows: TGTGCCAGCAGCCCAGGACAGGGGTCGGATGAAAAACTGTTTTTT.

This clonotype was seen at least ten times. CDR3: CASSLFKNSGQGQTQYF. CDR3 in DNA: TGCGCCAGCAGCCTGTTCAAAAATTCGGGACAAGGCCAGACGCAGTATTTT. This chain connects TRBV5-1 to TRBJ2-3; D is possibly TRBD1 (6 bases). The CDR3 extends over 17 amino acids. Germline CDR1 is SGHRS and CDR2 is YFSETQ. The germline V and J ends were trimmed by 4 bases and 9 bases, with 27 bases remaining between them.

This clonotype was picked up many times. The chain couples TRBV12-3 or TRBV12-4 to TRBJ2-3; tentatively, D is TRBD1 (5 bases). The length of the CDR3 is 14 residues. V gave up 5 bases and J gave up 5 bases, with 14 bases separating them. The CDR3 nucleotides are TGTGCCAGCAGTCCAGGGCAGGGCGTAGATACGCAGTATTTT. Protein sequence: CASSPGQGVDTQYF.

The chain couples TRBV20-1 to TRBJ2-7; TRBD2 is a possible D gene (5 bases). In germline, CDR1 is DFQATT, CDR2 SNEGSKA (reference sequence). The CDR3 spans 13 residues. V was pared by 2 bases and J by 6 bases, with 14 bases between. Here the CDR3 DNA reads TGCAGTGCTAGATCTCGGCTAGCTGGCGAGCAGTACTTC. Its translation: CSARSRLAGEQYF.

The rearrangement uses TRBV12-3 or TRBV12-4 and TRBJ2-2; D not resolved. The V gene lost 2 bases and the J gene lost 6 bases, with 13 bases spanning the gap. This CDR3 spans 15 amino acids. CDR3 protein: CASSLRSGVAGELFF. The CDR3 DNA is TGTGCCAGCAGTTTACGATCTGGGGTTGCCGGGGAGCTGTTTTTT.

This clonotype was detected only a few times. The rearrangement uses TRBV4-2 and TRBJ1-3; D ambiguous. The ends were cut back, 0 bases at V and 3 bases at J, with 18 bases in the middle. The CDR3 is made up of 18 amino acids. CDR1 and CDR2 (germline): LGHNA, YNFKEQ. The CDR3 sequence is CASSQDSNLGTIGNTIYF. CDR3 DNA: TGTGCCAGCAGCCAAGATTCTAATTTAGGCACTATTGGAAACACCATATATTTT.

This clonotype has a handful of counts. The chain is built from TRBV2 and TRBJ2-1; perhaps D is TRBD1 or TRBD2 (7 bases each). The CDR3 spans 13 residues. CDR1 is SNHLY and CDR2 is FYNNEI in the germline V gene. The ends were cut back, 7 bases at V and 5 bases at J, with 12 bases in the middle. The CDR3 DNA follows: TGTGCCAGCAAACAGGGGAGGGACAATGAGCAGTTCTTC. This codes for CASKQGRDNEQFF.

This clonotype was detected a few times. V gene TRBV27 combines with J gene TRBJ2-7, with 10 bases fitting TRBD2. Trimming removed 5 bases from V and 6 bases from J; junction bases left unmatched: 13. CDR1 is MNHEY and CDR2 is SMNVEV in the germline V gene (reference sequence). This CDR3 is built from 16 residues. In nucleotides, the CDR3 is TGTGCCAGCAGTACCTCTAGCGGGAGAAGATTAGCCGAGCAGTACTTC. It codes for CASSTSSGRRLAEQYF.

This clonotype has more than one count but fewer than ten. The V gene is TRBV15, the J gene TRBJ1-5; weak D call: TRBD1 (6 bases). V lost 0 bases to trimming and J lost 5 bases, with 11 bases between them. Looked up from germline, CDR1 is LNHNV and CDR2 is YYDKDF (reference sequence). The CDR3 runs 15 residues. The CDR3: CATSRDQQGDQPQHF. The CDR3 bases are TGTGCCACCAGCAGAGATCAACAGGGAGATCAGCCCCAGCATTTT.

The chain combines TRBV5-6 with TRBJ1-4; TRBD1 might be the D (5 bases). Per the germline V gene, CDR1 is SGHDT and CDR2 is YYEEEE. The CDR3 extends over 15 amino acids. Trimming removed 4 bases at V and 3 bases at J, with 13 bases between. The CDR3 sequence: CASSRQGFPNEKLFF. CDR3 coding DNA: TGTGCCAGCAGCCGGCAGGGTTTCCCTAATGAAAAACTGTTTTTT.

This clonotype was recorded a few times. V gene TRBV6-5 combines with J gene TRBJ1-5; 9 bases agree with TRBD1. V was pared by 3 bases and J by 6 bases, with 3 bases of the junction left unmatched. Germline lookup yields CDR1 MNHEY and CDR2 SVGAGI. CDR3 length: 14 residues. CDR3 DNA sequence: TGTGCCAGCAGTTATTCGGACAGGGGTCAGCCCCAGCATTTT. This codes for CASSYSDRGQPQHF.